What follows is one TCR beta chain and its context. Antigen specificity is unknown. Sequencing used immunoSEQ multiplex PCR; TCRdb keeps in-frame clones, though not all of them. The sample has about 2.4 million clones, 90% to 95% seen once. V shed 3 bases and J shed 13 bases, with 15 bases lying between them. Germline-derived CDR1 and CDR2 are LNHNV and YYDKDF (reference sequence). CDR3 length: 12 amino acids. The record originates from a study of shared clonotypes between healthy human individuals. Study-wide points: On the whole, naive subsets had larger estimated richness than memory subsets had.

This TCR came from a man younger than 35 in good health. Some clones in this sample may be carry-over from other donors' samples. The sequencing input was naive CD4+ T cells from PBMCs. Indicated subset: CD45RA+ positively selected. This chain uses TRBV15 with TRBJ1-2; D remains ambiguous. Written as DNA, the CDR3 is TGTGCCACCAGCAGGGAAAGCACCGGTCGCACCTTC. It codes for CATSRESTGRTF.